This TCR beta chain was recorded in a study of T-cell reconstitution after alpha-beta-depleted transplantation in children. Preparation of the TCRbeta library involved a method that used unique molecular identifiers. A single record per CDR3 protein comes from TCRdb applying MiXCR to the PCR reads. The sample includes approximately 980,000 distinct CDR3 sequences, about 29% of them seen just once. Looked up from germline, CDR1 is LGHDT and CDR2 is YNNKEL (reference sequence). The ends lost 4 bases at V and 3 bases at J; junction bases unmatched: 10. CDR3 length: 16 residues. Sequenced material: PBMCs, mostly from graft donor cells, taken 360 days after TCRalphabeta/CD19-depleted stem cell transplant. This rearrangement joins TRBV3-1 to TRBJ2-3; 7 nucleotides agree with TRBD2. The clonotype originates from a boy under two years old who had a stem cell transplant for SCID, so the T cells may come from the graft donor. The CDR3 DNA follows: TGTGCCAGCAGCCCACTCGGGACTATGTCGACAGATACGCAGTATTTT. It translates to CASSPLGTMSTDTQYF.